This T cell receptor beta chain originates from a study of shared clonotypes between healthy human individuals. Looking at the study overall: Each donor's CD8 memory used one plate, CD8 naive two, each CD4 subset three.

At deep level, the assay was performed. Source study methods: Owing to the provision of junction-only sequences devoid of quality scores by immunoSEQ, filtering differed. Clones were sequenced by immunoSEQ multiplex PCR, and TCRdb holds only the in-frame ones, with some missing. V and J calls and clone size come straight from that table; D and trimming were deduced from the DNA. The sample has 2.3 million or so clones; over 90% are singletons. V lost 4 bases, J lost 1 base, and 8 bases stayed unmatched. The CDR3 totals 16 residues. CDR1 and CDR2 (germline): SGHRS, YFSETQ. The chain employs TRBV5-1 and TRBJ2-3, with 8 bases fitting TRBD1. The sequencing input was naive CD4+ T cells from PBMCs. Subset given: CD45RA+ positively selected. This TCR was sampled from a man aged 18 to 29 in good health. Some clones in this sample may be carry-over from other donors' samples. CDR3 loop: CASSNRGTGRTDTQYF. The CDR3 DNA reads as TGCGCCAGCAGCAATCGCGGGACAGGACGCACAGATACGCAGTATTTT.